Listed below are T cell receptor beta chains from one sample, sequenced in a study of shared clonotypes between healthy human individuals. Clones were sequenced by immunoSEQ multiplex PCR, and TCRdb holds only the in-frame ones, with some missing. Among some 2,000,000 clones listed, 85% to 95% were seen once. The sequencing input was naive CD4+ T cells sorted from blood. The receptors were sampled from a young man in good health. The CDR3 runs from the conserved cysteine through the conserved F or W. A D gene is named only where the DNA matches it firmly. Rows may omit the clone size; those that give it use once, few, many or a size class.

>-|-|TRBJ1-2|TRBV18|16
TGTGCCAGCTCACCATTCGGCAGCAACTCTAACTATGGCTACACCTTC
CASSPFGSNSNYGYTF
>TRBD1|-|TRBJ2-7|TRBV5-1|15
TGCGCCAGCAGCCCAGGGGGGGACAGGGGCGGTGAGCAGTACTTC
CASSPGGDRGGEQYF
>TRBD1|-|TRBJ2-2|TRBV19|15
TGTGCCAGTAGCCCGACAGGGGCGGGGACCGGGGAGCTGTTTTTT
CASSPTGAGTGELFF
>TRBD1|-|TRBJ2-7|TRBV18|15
TGTGCCAGCTCACGAGGACAGGATAGCTCCTACGAGCAGTACTTC
CASSRGQDSSYEQYF
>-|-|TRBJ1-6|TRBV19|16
TGTGCCAGTAGTATGACTGGCAGAGACTATAATTCACCCCTCCACTTT
CASSMTGRDYNSPLHF
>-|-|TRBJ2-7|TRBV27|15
TGTGCCAGCAGTTTACTGCAGGGTGCCAACTACGAGCAGTACTTC
CASSLLQGANYEQYF
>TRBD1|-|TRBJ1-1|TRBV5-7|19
TGTGCCAGCAGCTTCCTTGTACCGGGACAGGTTCCCGTGAACACTGAAGCTTTCTTT
CASSFLVPGQVPVNTEAFF
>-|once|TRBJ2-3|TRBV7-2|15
TGTGCCAGCAGCTTAGACGGATTGTCCACAGATACGCAGTATTTT
CASSLDGLSTDTQYF
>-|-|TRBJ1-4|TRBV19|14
TGTGCCAGCTCCAAGGGGCCGACGGGTGAAAAACTGTTTTTT
CASSKGPTGEKLFF
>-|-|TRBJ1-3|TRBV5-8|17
TGTGCCAGCAGCGTAGGGGTGACGATGATCTCTGGAAACACCATATATTTT
CASSVGVTMISGNTIYF
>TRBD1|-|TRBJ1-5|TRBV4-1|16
TGCGCCAGCAGCCAAGAGGGACAGGGGGCGAATCAGCCCCAGCATTTT
CASSQEGQGANQPQHF
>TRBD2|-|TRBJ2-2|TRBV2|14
TGTGCCAGCAGTACTAGCGGGGGGACCGGGGAGCTGTTTTTT
CASSTSGGTGELFF
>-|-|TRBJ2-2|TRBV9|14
TGTGCCAGCAGCGGACTGCCATACACCGGGGAGCTGTTTTTT
CASSGLPYTGELFF
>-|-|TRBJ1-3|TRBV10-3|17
TGTGCCATCAGTGAGAGATCGGTGGGGGGCAGTGGAAACACCATATATTTT
CAISERSVGGSGNTIYF
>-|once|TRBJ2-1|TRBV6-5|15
TGTGCCAGCCTCCCCGGGAGTCCTACCTACAATGAGCAGTTCTTC
CASLPGSPTYNEQFF
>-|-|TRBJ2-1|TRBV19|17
TGTGCCAGTAGTCCTGGACTAACCCCCACCATGGGGAATGAGCAGTTCTTC
CASSPGLTPTMGNEQFF
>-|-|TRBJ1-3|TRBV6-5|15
TGTGCCAGCAGTTACAGGGGGAGATCTGGAAACACCATATATTTT
CASSYRGRSGNTIYF
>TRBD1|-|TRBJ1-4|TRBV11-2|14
TGTGCCAGCAGCCCGGGACAGCCTAATGAAAAACTGTTTTTT
CASSPGQPNEKLFF
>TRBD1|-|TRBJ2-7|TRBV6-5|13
TGTGCCAGCAGCGGGGACAGAGCCTACGAGCAGTACTTC
CASSGDRAYEQYF
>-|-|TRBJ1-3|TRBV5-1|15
TGCGCCAGCAGCCCCGAGGTGGGCTCTGGAAACACCATATATTTT
CASSPEVGSGNTIYF
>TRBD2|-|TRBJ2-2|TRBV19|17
TGTGCCAGTACCGGGACGACTAGCGGGGGCAACACCGGGGAGCTGTTTTTT
CASTGTTSGGNTGELFF
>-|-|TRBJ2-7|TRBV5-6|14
TGTGCCAGCTACGGGGGAGGAGGGGCCTACGAGCAGTACTTC
CASYGGGGAYEQYF
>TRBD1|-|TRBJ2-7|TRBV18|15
TGTGCCAGCTCACCCCTAGGGACAGCAACCTACGAGCAGTACTTC
CASSPLGTATYEQYF
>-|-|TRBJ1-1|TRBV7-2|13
TGTGCCAGCAGCCCCTCAGTGAACACTGAAGCTTTCTTT
CASSPSVNTEAFF
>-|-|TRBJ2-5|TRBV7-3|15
TGTGCCAGCAGCTTAGGGGTCGCCAGCCAAGAGACCCAGTACTTC
CASSLGVASQETQYF
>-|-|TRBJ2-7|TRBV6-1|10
TGTGCCAGCAAGGGCTACGAGCAGTACTTC
CASKGYEQYF
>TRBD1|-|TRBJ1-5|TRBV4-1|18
TGCGCCAGCAGCCGCTCGATTCTGGGACAGGGCCCCGGGCAGCCCCAGCATTTT
CASSRSILGQGPGQPQHF
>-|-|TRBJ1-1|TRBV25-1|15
TGTGCCAGCAGTCCTGCCCCGGGGTCAAACACTGAAGCTTTCTTT
CASSPAPGSNTEAFF
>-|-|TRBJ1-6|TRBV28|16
TGTGCCAGCAGTACCCAAGCGGGACGGACTAATTCACCCCTCCACTTT
CASSTQAGRTNSPLHF
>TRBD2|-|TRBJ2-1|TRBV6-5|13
TGTGCCAGCAGTGGACTAGCGAGGAATGAGCAGTTCTTC
CASSGLARNEQFF
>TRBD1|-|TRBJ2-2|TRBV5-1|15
TGCGCCAGCAGCCCGGGACAGGGGGCCGTCGGGGAGCTGTTTTTT
CASSPGQGAVGELFF
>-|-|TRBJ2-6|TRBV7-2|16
TGTGCCAGCAGCTCCTCCCACTACTCTGGGGCCAACGTCCTGACTTTC
CASSSSHYSGANVLTF
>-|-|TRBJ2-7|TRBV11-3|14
TGTGCCAGCAGCCTCACACCTTGGACCCACGAGCAGTACTTC
CASSLTPWTHEQYF
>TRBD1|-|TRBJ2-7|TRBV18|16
TGTGCCAGCTCACCGCGACTACAGGGGGCGCTTAACGAGCAGTACTTC
CASSPRLQGALNEQYF
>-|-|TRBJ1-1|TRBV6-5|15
TGTGCCAGCAGTACCTCCGGACAGATTAGAGCTGAAGCTTTCTTT
CASSTSGQIRAEAFF
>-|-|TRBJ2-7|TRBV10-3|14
TGTGCCATCAGTGCCGCCGAGGGGATTTCGGAGCAGTACTTC
CAISAAEGISEQYF
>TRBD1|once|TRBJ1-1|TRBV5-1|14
TGCGCCAGCAGCTTCCGGCAGGGGGGCACTGAAGCTTTCTTT
CASSFRQGGTEAFF
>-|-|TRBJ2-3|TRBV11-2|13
TGTGCCAGCAGCTTGGGTAGCACAGATACGCAGTATTTT
CASSLGSTDTQYF
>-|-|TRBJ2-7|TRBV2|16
TGTGCCAGCAGGTTTGGAGGGACTTACAGCTCCTACGAGCAGTACTTC
CASRFGGTYSSYEQYF
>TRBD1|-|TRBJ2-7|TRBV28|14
TGTGCCAGCAGTACTGGACAGGGTCCCTACGAGCAGTACTTC
CASSTGQGPYEQYF
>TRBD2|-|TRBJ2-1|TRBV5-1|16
TGCGCCAGCAGCCCCCCGGGACTACAACGATACAATGAGCAGTTCTTC
CASSPPGLQRYNEQFF
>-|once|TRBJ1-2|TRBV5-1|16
TGCGCCAGCAGTTTAACCGGGACACAGGATGCCTATGGCTACACCTTC
CASSLTGTQDAYGYTF
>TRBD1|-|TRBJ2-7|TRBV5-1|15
TGCGCCAGCAGCTTGCGGACAGGGTATGAATACGAGCAGTACTTC
CASSLRTGYEYEQYF
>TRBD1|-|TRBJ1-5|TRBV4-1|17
TGCGCCAGCAGCCTGGGCGGAGGGGGCGAGGGCAATCAGCCCCAGCATTTT
CASSLGGGGEGNQPQHF
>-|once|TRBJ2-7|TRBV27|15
TGTGCCAGCAGTTTAGTTCGTGGGCTCGCTACCGAGCAGTACTTC
CASSLVRGLATEQYF
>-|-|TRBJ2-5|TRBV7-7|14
TGTGCTAGCAGCTCCACCAGATCGCAAGAGACCCAGTACTTC
CASSSTRSQETQYF
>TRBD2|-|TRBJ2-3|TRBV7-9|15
TGTGCCAGCAGCTCCTGGACTAGCGGGGGGAATACGCAGTATTTT
CASSSWTSGGNTQYF
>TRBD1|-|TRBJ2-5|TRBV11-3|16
TGTGCCAGCAGCTCAGCCGGGACAGGGACGCAGGAGACCCAGTACTTC
CASSSAGTGTQETQYF
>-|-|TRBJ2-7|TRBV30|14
TGTGCCTGGAGTGTACTGGGTCTGGCCTACGAGCAGTACTTC
CAWSVLGLAYEQYF